This T cell receptor beta chain was sequenced for a study of T-cell reconstitution after alpha-beta-depleted transplantation in children. Whole-study results and caveats: The main origin of T-cell counts and diversity one year after transplant was newly produced T cells. The origin of high day-60 TCRbeta diversity in some patients lay in surviving recipient T cells and thymic progenitors. There were reportedly several hundred expanded graft clones from which alpha-beta T cells came about two months after transplant.

Turning to this clonotype: Its antigen is unknown. The junction departs from the called germline gene at one end, perhaps through a read error.

Unique molecular identifiers featured in how the TCRbeta library was prepared. TCRdb reprocessed the PCR reads via MiXCR and lists one record per CDR3 protein. The top ten hold 9.5% to 13% of the sample, which has a few hundred thousand distinct CDR3 sequences, approximately 23% seen once. This clonotype was sampled from a male patient between 10 and 17 years old who had a stem cell transplant for acute lymphoblastic leukemia, so the T cells may come from the graft donor. The sequences come from PBMCs, mostly from graft donor cells, collected 180 days after TCRalphabeta/CD19-depleted stem cell transplant.

The chain's CDR3 is CASSDRGAPADEQCF. The CDR3 nucleotides read TGTGCCAGCAGCGATCGAGGGGCCCCGGCGGACGAGCAGTGCTTC. This chain links TRBV7-9 with TRBJ2-7; D is tentatively TRBD1 or TRBD2 (5 bases each). Germline V gene lookup returns CDR1 SEHNR and CDR2 FQNEAQ (reference sequence). The CDR3 is 15 residues long.